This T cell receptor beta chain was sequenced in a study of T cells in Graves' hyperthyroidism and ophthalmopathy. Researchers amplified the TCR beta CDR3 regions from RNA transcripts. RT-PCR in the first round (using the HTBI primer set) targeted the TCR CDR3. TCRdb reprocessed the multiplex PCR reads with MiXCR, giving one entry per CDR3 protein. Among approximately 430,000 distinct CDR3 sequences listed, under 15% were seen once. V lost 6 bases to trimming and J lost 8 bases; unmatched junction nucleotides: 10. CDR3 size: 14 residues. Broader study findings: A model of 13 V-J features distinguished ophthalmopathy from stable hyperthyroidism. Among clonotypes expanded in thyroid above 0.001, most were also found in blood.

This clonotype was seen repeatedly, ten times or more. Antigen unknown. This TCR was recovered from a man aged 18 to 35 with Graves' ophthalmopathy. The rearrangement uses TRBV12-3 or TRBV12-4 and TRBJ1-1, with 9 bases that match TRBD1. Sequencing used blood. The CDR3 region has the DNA TGTGCCAGCAGACCGGGACAGGGAGGCGGCGAAGCTTTCTTT. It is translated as CASRPGQGGGEAFF.